The next 12 T cell receptor beta chains were all read from a single sample in a study of cytomegalovirus exposure and HLA in healthy donors. 60 Vbeta and 13 Jbeta primers were used in PCR. Clones were read by immunoSEQ multiplex PCR, and TCRdb kept only the in-frame ones, dropping some. The data contain about 130,000 clones, around 85% of them singletons. Material for sequencing was PBMCs. The origin of the receptors is a woman aged 30 to 39 in good health and CMV-seropositive.

In this sample, this clone turned up a few times. The rearrangement joins TRBV5-1 to TRBJ2-3, with TRBD1 identical over 9 bases. After removal of 0 bases from V and 4 bases from J, the junction contained 3 bases not matched to a gene. The CDR3 has 15 amino acids. In germline, CDR1 is SGHRS, CDR2 YFSETQ. CDR3 amino acids: CASSLAGQGPDTQYF. CDR3 in DNA: TGCGCCAGCAGCTTGGCCGGACAGGGGCCAGATACGCAGTATTTT.

This chain joins TRBV9 and TRBJ2-5; D unresolved. The CDR3 consists of 13 residues. With 4 bases removed from V and 1 base from J, the gap between germline ends came to 8 bases. Germline CDR1 and CDR2: SGDLS and YYNGEE. For the CDR3, the DNA is TGTGCCAGCAGCCCTTCTCCCCAAGAGACCCAGTACTTC. Translating it yields CASSPSPQETQYF. The full variable domain, rest sourced from reference TRBV9 and TRBJ2-5, is DSGVTQTPKHLITATGQRVTLRCSPRSGDLSVYWYQQSLDQGLQFLIQYYNGEERAKGNILERFSAQQFPDLHSELNLSSLELGDSALYFCASSPSPQETQYFGPGTRLLVL.

This chain uses TRBV10-3 with TRBJ2-3; D gene uncertain. This CDR3 region has 16 residues. CDR1 is ENHRY, CDR2 SYGVKD, per germline. Trimming took off 0 bases at V and 2 bases at J, with 12 bases between the two ends. In nucleotides, the CDR3 is TGTGCCATCAGTGAGTCCGACATACCCTTCACAGATACGCAGTATTTT. This encodes CAISESDIPFTDTQYF.

J is TRBJ2-1 and V is TRBV11-3; D gene ambiguous. Germline loops: CDR1 SGHNT, CDR2 YENEEA. Trimming cost V 4 bases and J 4 bases, with 8 bases left between them. This CDR3 is built from 13 residues. The CDR3: CASSSGSYNEQFF. In nucleotides, the CDR3 is TGTGCCAGCAGCTCCGGGTCGTACAATGAGCAGTTCTTC.

The rearrangement links TRBV18 to TRBJ1-1, with D possibly being TRBD1 (5 bases). Trimming stripped 2 bases from V and 6 bases from J, with 13 bases between. CDR1 and CDR2 from the germline V gene are KGHSH and LQKENI. This CDR3 has 14 residues. The CDR3 loop is CASSPGGGSAEAFF. For the CDR3, the DNA is TGTGCCAGCTCACCAGGGGGGGGTTCCGCTGAAGCTTTCTTT.

CDR3 loop: CASSLTGGINEQFF. CDR3 nucleotides: TGCGCCAGCAGCTTGACGGGAGGTATCAATGAGCAGTTCTTC. The chain is built from TRBV5-1 and TRBJ2-1, with 7 bases fitting TRBD2. CDR3 length equals 14 residues. Germline V CDR1 and CDR2: SGHRS, YFSETQ. V was clipped by 1 base and J by 6 bases; unmatched bases: 4.

The V and J genes are TRBV28 and TRBJ2-2; 9 bases agree with TRBD1. CDR1 and CDR2 from the germline V gene are MDHEN and SYDVKM. The CDR3 extends over 16 amino acids. Trimming cost V 3 bases and J 1 base; bases outside gene matches: 3. In nucleotides, the CDR3 is TGTGCCAGCAGTTTTATGGGACAGGGGAACACCGGGGAGCTGTTTTTT. It encodes CASSFMGQGNTGELFF.

J is TRBJ1-1 and V is TRBV4-1; possibly TRBD1 for D (5 bases). The CDR3 loop spans 14 amino acids. Germline lookup yields CDR1 MGHRA and CDR2 YSYEKL. V was clipped by 4 bases and J by 4 bases, with 13 bases between them. This CDR3 reads CASSLWGGSTEAFF. The DNA for the CDR3 is TGCGCCAGCAGCCTGTGGGGGGGGTCCACTGAAGCTTTCTTT.

The chain employs TRBV2 and TRBJ2-7; D may be TRBD1 (5 bases). Germline CDR1 SNHLY, CDR2 FYNNEI. The CDR3 extends over 14 amino acids. V was cut by 5 bases and J by 0 bases, with 11 bases left in between. CDR3 nucleotides: TGTGCCAGCAGTTTTAGGGGAACCTCCTACGAGCAGTACTTC. This sequence encodes CASSFRGTSYEQYF.

The chain carries TRBV5-6 and TRBJ2-4, with no clear D. The CDR3 length is 15 residues. Germline-derived CDR1 and CDR2 are SGHDT and YYEEEE. Trimming removed 0 bases from V and 0 bases from J, with 7 bases in between. CDR3 bases: TGTGCCAGCAGCTTGGGTGTTCTAGCCAAAAACATTCAGTACTTC. Protein sequence: CASSLGVLAKNIQYF. The full variable domain, rest sourced from reference TRBV5-6 and TRBJ2-4, is DAGVTQSPTHLIKTRGQQVTLRCSPKSGHDTVSWYQQALGQGPQFIFQYYEEEERQRGNFPDRFSGHQFPNYSSELNVNALLLGDSALYLCASSLGVLAKNIQYFGAGTRLSVL.

V gene TRBV19 combines with J gene TRBJ1-2, with 10 bases aligning to TRBD1. This CDR3 comprises 14 residues. CDR1 and CDR2 from the germline V gene are LNHDA and SQIVND (reference sequence). Trimming at V came to 7 bases and at J to 2 bases, leaving 4 bases not matched to a gene. The CDR3, as DNA: TGTGCCAGTAATCGGGACAGGGGCAACTATGGCTACACCTTC. This codes for CASNRDRGNYGYTF.

The J gene is TRBJ2-5, the V gene TRBV5-6; a weak D match, TRBD1 (5 bases). V lost 4 bases and J lost 5, with 12 bases in between. Germline CDR1 reads SGHDT; CDR2 reads YYEEEE. The CDR3 is 13 amino acids. In nucleotides, the CDR3 is TGTGCCAGCAGCCCATGGGCAGGGGAGACCCAGTACTTC. Translating it yields CASSPWAGETQYF.